This TCR beta chain came from a study of blood T cells in healthy people across ages (dated by TCRdb to between 2015 and 2016). Looking at the study overall: Template switching captured roughly one uniquely barcoded TCR beta cDNA molecule per two T cells in model experiments. To avoid experimental bias, donors of different ages were distributed randomly across sequencing lanes. Two additional independent replicas of 1 million unique cDNA reads from the same blood draw were analyzed for two donors (one aged 18 to 30 and one aged 80 or older). Donors were grouped into four age groups: young (average roughly 15 years), middle-aged (approximately 41), aged (about 60) and long-lived (82). Age-related changes in TCR beta repertoire diversity were measured in the study by deep sequencing normalized with unique cDNA molecular identifiers.

General study outcomes and caveats: Total diversity estimates from one million sequenced T cells were considered lower bounds and underestimates. Observed TCR beta diversity per million T cells fell roughly linearly with age, and a significant reduction was already apparent by age roughly 40. Compared with the aged group, the long-lived group had more naive CD4+ T cells, fewer expanded clones and increased TCR diversity, a pattern suggesting age selection. Bulk unsorted PBMC profiling prevented conclusive comparison of naive and antigen-experienced compartments. A strong correlation was found between observed TCR beta diversity and the percentage of naive T cells measured by flow cytometry. Donor CMV infection status was unknown, potentially confounding age-related changes in expanded clonotypes.

The CDR3 numbers 14 residues from cysteine through phenylalanine. Only the CDR3 DNA is retained, 42 bases long and in frame from the first base. Trimming leaves V shorter by 0 bases and J shorter by 3 bases, with the junction holding 2 bases beyond the gene matches. The germline V gene (reference sequence) sets CDR1 to SGHNT and CDR2 to YYREEE. Receptors were amplified or captured by 5' RACE. The instrument given in TCRdb is Illumina HiSeq 2500. A second PCR of about 6 to 11 cycles was run with a J-beta primer mix and a sample-barcoded 5' primer. A unique molecular identifier was introduced onto each TCR beta cDNA molecule by a template-switch 5' adaptor carrying 12 random nucleotides. At least 2.5 million CDR3-containing paired-end reads were obtained from each sample. All of the RNA was converted into first-strand cDNA using the Mint cDNA synthesis kit, with a TRBC-specific oligonucleotide serving as the primer. After uracil-DNA glycosylase treatment, a first 18-cycle PCR used universal primers M1SS and BC2_uni_R on all cDNA. The study's processing was this. Normalization of each sample was performed by random selection of 1 million high-quality reads, each carrying a distinct molecular identifier. Reads with shared molecular identifiers were discarded instead of being binned into consensus sequences. MiTCR, set to a Q25 quality threshold and the strictest error-elimination algorithm, was used for CDR3 identification, clonotype clustering and error correction. A nonparametric unseen species model with Euler transformation was used to estimate a lower bound on total TCR beta diversity. Through fastp at Q25 and MiXCR, TCRdb rebuilt clones from the public reads, retaining in-frame beta chains. Merged by CDR3 protein, the rows form single entries marked with the most common genes and DNA. The V and J calls come from TCRdb's annotation, not from the publication. Across this sample there are 1.5 million or so distinct CDR3 sequences, with roughly 45% seen only once. 7.9% of the sample is held by the ten biggest clonotypes.

Note on this clonotype: Its antigen is currently not known. Within one base of it there is no much larger clone, and no base qualities were kept.

Donors were 40 or so systemically healthy Caucasian individuals from Russia aged 6 to 90 years. Approximately 9 milliliters of peripheral blood were collected from each donor into EDTA-treated Vacutainer tubes. Ficoll-Paque density-gradient centrifugation was used to isolate PBMCs, with at least 7 million obtained per sample. Trizol reagent was used to extract total RNA from PBMCs, with at least 6 micrograms per sample. For every donor, an aliquot of PBMCs went through flow cytometry to measure the percentages of naive CD45RAhigh/CD27high T cells. The TCR comes from a woman younger than 30 in good health. The specimen sequenced was blood. This chain is built from TRBV5-4 and TRBJ1-2; TRBD1 fits 7 bases in the junction. The CDR3 corresponds to CASSLADRDYGYTF. The DNA reads TGTGCCAGCAGCTTGGCAGACAGGGACTATGGCTACACCTTC.